This TCR beta chain was sequenced in a study of blood T cell repertoires in COVID-19. Across the study: COVID-19 samples, acute and convalescent, were from the United States, Italy and Spain. Sample material is recorded as cDNA or gDNA derived from T cells, B-cell-depleted T cells, or PBMCs.

Original processing notes: Nucleated cell counts were estimated from reference gene primer amplification. Profiled with immunoSEQ multiplex PCR; TCRdb holds only in-frame clones, not every one. V and J calls and clone size are those listed in that table; D and trimming were worked out from the DNA. In the table there are more than 45,000 clones, about 83% of which are singletons. The CDR3 extends over 14 amino acids. From germline, CDR1 is ENHRY and CDR2 SYGVKD. V lost 6 bases, J lost 6 bases, and 5 bases stayed unmatched. The chain uses TRBV10-3 and TRBJ2-1; 10 bases agree with TRBD1. The sample was peripheral blood. This clonotype was sampled from a man aged 40-50 years with acute or convalescent COVID-19. The CDR3 reads CAISPGQGINEQFF. CDR3 bases: TGTGCCATCAGCCCGGGACAGGGGATCAATGAGCAGTTCTTC.